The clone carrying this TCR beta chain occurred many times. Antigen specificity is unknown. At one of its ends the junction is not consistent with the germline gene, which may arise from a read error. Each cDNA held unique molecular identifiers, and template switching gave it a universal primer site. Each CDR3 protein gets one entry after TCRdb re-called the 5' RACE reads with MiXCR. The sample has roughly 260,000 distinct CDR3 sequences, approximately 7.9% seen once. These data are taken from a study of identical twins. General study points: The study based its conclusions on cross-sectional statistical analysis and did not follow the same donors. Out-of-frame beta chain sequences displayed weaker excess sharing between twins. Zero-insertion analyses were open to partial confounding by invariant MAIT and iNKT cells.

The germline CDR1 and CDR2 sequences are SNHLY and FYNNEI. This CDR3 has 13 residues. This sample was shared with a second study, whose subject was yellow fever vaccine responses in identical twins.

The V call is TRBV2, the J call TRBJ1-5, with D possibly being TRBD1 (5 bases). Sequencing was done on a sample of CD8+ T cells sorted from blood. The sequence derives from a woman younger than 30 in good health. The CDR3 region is CASSEVGDPFPDF. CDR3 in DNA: TGTGCCAGCAGTGAAGTTGGGGACCCTTTCCCGGATTTT.